This T cell receptor beta chain comes out of a study of T-cell memory formation after mild COVID-19 (dated by TCRdb to the early 2020s). About the study as a whole: TCR sequence clusters from the two donors were largely donor specific. In two donors, T-cell clones that expanded and contracted after mild COVID-19 were followed by sequencing TCRalpha and TCRbeta repertoires longitudinally. Two young, previously healthy adult volunteers made up the cohort, one male and one female.

This clonotype was recorded at least ten times. Which antigen it targets is not known. No base quality values were provided; no much bigger clone lies one nucleotide off. Sequencer: Illumina NovaSeq 6000. TCRalpha and TCRbeta cDNA libraries were built by 5'RACE with constant-segment primers, adding sample barcodes and unique molecular identifiers. RNA was extracted from every sample with Trizol reagent. Libraries were amplified in two PCR steps, with a second sample barcode and Illumina TruSeq adapters added in the second step. Libraries were sequenced on an Illumina NovaSeq with 2 x 150 bp paired-end reads. The source study handled its data this way. The reads were demultiplexed and collapsed into UMI-guided consensus sequences using migec v1.2.7. Using mixcr v2.1.11, the UMI consensuses were aligned to TRA and TRB V and J templates and assembled into clonotypes. Expanded or contracted clonotypes were those called significant by both edgeR and NoisET, with noise models trained on biological replicates. For edgeR calls, the cutoffs were a false discovery rate-adjusted p below 0.01 and a log2 fold-change threshold of 1. As an exploratory analysis of dynamics, max-normalized trajectories of the 1000 most abundant clonotypes were examined with PCA combined with hierarchical clustering. Separately sequenced CD4+ and CD8+ repertoires were used to assign a CD4 or CD8 phenotype to each responding clone. Starting from the raw public reads, TCRdb applied fastp trimming at Q25, assembled clones with MiXCR and retained in-frame beta chains. A single entry per CDR3 protein holds the most common genes and DNA from its merged rows. The authors' filters were not applied to this entry. This sample gives about 280,000 distinct CDR3 sequences in total; approximately 8% of them show up just once. The top ten clonotypes cover 22% of the sample.

Overall study outcomes, separate from this receptor: The study covered only a couple of mild cases, and larger cohorts including severe cases with pre-infection samples were considered necessary. Some responding clones were found in pre-infection memory, which suggests that pre-existing cross-reactive memory T cells took part in the SARS-CoV-2 response. SARS-CoV-2 specificity was not confirmed for the second-wave clones peaking on day 37. Clones that contracted from day 15 to 85 showed balanced CD4/CD8 phenotypes, whereas a second wave of clones that expanded from day 15 to 37 leaned towards CD4+. Contracting CD4+ clones turned up mainly in the CM and EM memory subsets, whereas EMRA was where CD8+ clones were enriched.

A distance of 7 bases separates the germline ends of V and J, which lose 0 bases and 0 bases respectively. Per the germline V gene, SGDLS is the CDR1 and YYNGEE is the CDR2. From the cysteine through the phenylalanine, the CDR3 covers 16 amino acids. Here the CDR3 DNA is all that survives: 48 bases in frame from base 1. Ficoll-Paque density gradient centrifugation was the method used to isolate PBMCs. Sequences were obtained from PBMCs or a T cell subset sorted from them (not recorded which). The clonotype comes from a man aged 18 to 29 who had mild COVID-19 (a few samples of this study predate the infection). The sample titles of this study are shuffled in the database, so cell type and time point are left out; the donor was told from shared clones. The chain is encoded by TRBV9 joined to TRBJ2-6, with the D gene not clear enough to name. This receptor has the CDR3 CASSVGLSSGANVLTF. Read as DNA, the sequence is TGTGCCAGCAGCGTAGGGTTGTCCTCTGGGGCCAACGTCCTGACTTTC.